This entry lists 4 T cell receptor beta chains sequenced from one sample in a study of T cells in Graves' hyperthyroidism and ophthalmopathy. TCR beta CDR3 regions were amplified from RNA. Primed by the HTBI set, a first-round RT-PCR was run on the TCR CDR3. From the multiplex PCR reads, TCRdb called clonotypes with MiXCR, one entry per CDR3 protein. The data show around 700,000 distinct CDR3 sequences, over 15% seen once. Specimen: blood. All receptors derive from a woman aged 45-60 years with Graves' hyperthyroidism that later progressed to Graves' ophthalmopathy.

CDR3 region: CASSSTGGYNEQFF. In DNA, the CDR3 is TGTGCCAGCAGCTCCACAGGGGGATACAATGAGCAGTTCTTC. This chain joins TRBV5-4 and TRBJ2-1; TRBD1 matches 8 bases. The CDR3 contains 14 residues. Losses at the gene ends were 3 bases for V and 4 bases for J; bases not matched to a gene: 3. Looked up from germline, CDR1 is SGHNT and CDR2 is YYREEE (reference sequence).

This clonotype was recorded a few times. The chain uses TRBV28 and TRBJ2-3; D remains ambiguous. V lost 3 bases, J lost 3 bases, and 16 bases lay in between. The CDR3 has 16 residues. Germline V CDR1 and CDR2: MDHEN, SYDVKM. The CDR3 DNA follows: TGTGCCAGCAGTTTCTTGACGAACGAGAGGACAGATACGCAGTATTTT. This translates into CASSFLTNERTDTQYF.

The chain recombines TRBV6-1 with TRBJ1-2, with TRBD1 matching 7 bases. V lost 9 bases to trimming and J lost 4 bases; unmatched junction nucleotides: 8. The CDR3 has 13 amino acids. The germline V gene has CDR1 MNHNS and CDR2 SASEGT. In DNA, the CDR3 is TGTGCCAGTACTGACAGGGCGGCCTATGGCTACACCTTC. Protein sequence: CASTDRAAYGYTF.

The table lists this clonotype with a few counts. The rearrangement uses TRBV19 and TRBJ1-2; D uncertain. This CDR3 comprises 13 residues. CDR1 and CDR2 (germline): LNHDA, SQIVND (reference sequence). V was clipped by 4 bases and J by 4 bases, with 10 bases between them. CDR3 sequence reads: CASSSLLTYGYTF. CDR3 nucleotides: TGTGCCAGTAGTAGCCTACTTACCTATGGCTACACCTTC.